The T cell receptor beta chain under discussion was sequenced for a study of shared clonotypes between healthy human individuals. Study results and limitations: It was the non-shared clonotypes that had lower generation probabilities than clonotypes shared by all four donors.

It was CD45RO-negative cells, positively selected for CCR7, that made up naive CD8 cells, with terminally differentiated effector memory CD45RA+ cells excluded. Healthy HIV-negative adults with no recent acute infections or vaccinations were recruited as donors. Per the germline V gene, CDR1 is SGHTA and CDR2 is FQGNSA. This CDR3 region has 18 residues. V shed 4 bases and J 3 bases; nucleotides not matched to a gene: 14. It was roughly 190 ng DNA, around 33,000 T cell genomes, that sorted-subset replicate PCRs used. Original handling: Owing to the provision of junction-only sequences devoid of quality scores by immunoSEQ, filtering differed. TCRdb keeps only in-frame clones here, not all; method: immunoSEQ multiplex PCR. V and J calls and clone size are as listed in that table; D and trimming were resolved from the DNA. The table records about 2 million clones, 85% to 95% of them present only once.

About this clone itself: The antigen remains undetermined.

This receptor was identified in a man younger than 35 in good health. This rearrangement joins TRBV7-2 to TRBJ2-7; 11 bases agree with TRBD2. The source material was naive CD8+ T cells sorted from blood. The CDR3 bases are TGTGCCAGCAGCTCGATCCCGATCGGGACTAGCGGTTACTACGAGCAGTACTTC. This gives the protein CASSSIPIGTSGYYEQYF. The variable domain in full, completed from reference TRBV7-2 and TRBJ2-7, reads GAGVSQSPSNKVTEKGKDVELRCDPISGHTALYWYRQSLGQGLEFLIYFQGNSAPDKSGLPSDRFSAERTGGSVSTLTIQRTQQEDSAVYLCASSSIPIGTSGYYEQYFGPGTRLTVT.